A single T cell receptor (beta chain) is shown here with its context. This sample includes further DNA sequences coding for the same CDR3. Germline V gene sequence: CDR1 SGHRS, CDR2 YFSETQ. Trimming took 0 bases from V and 4 from J, leaving 11 bases between them. The CDR3 spans 14 residues. The source of the sample is a study of blood T cell repertoires in COVID-19. Whole-study context: Acute and convalescent COVID-19 samples came from the United States, Italy and Spain. Sample material is recorded as cDNA or gDNA derived from T cells, B-cell-depleted T cells, or PBMCs.

Assay: immunoSEQ multiplex PCR; the TCRdb copy retains only in-frame clones and omits some. The sample lists 150,000 or so clones; 80% to 90% were seen once. This TCR was recovered from a man aged 60-69 years with active or convalescent COVID-19. The material sequenced was peripheral blood. The J gene is TRBJ2-7, the V gene TRBV5-1, with D hard to call. In nucleotides, the CDR3 is TGCGCCAGCAGCTTGGGTGCTACTTCGTACGAGCAGTACTTC. It translates to CASSLGATSYEQYF. Using reference TRBV5-1 and TRBJ2-7 for the parts outside the CDR3, the full variable domain is KAGVTQTPRYLIKTRGQQVTLSCSPISGHRSVSWYQQTPGQGLQFLFEYFSETQRNKGNFPGRFSGRQFSNSRSEMNVSTLELGDSALYLCASSLGATSYEQYFGPGTRLTVT.